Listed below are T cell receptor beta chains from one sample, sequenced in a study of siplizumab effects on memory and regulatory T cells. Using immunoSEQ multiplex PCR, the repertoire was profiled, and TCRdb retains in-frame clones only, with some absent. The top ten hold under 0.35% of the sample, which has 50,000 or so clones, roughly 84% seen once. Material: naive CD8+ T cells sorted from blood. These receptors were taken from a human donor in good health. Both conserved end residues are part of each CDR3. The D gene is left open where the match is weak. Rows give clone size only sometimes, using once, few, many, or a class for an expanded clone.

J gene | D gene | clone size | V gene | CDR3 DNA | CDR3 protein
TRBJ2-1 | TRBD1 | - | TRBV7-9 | TGTGCCAGCAGCCGGGGACAGGGCTACTACAATGAGCAGTTCTTC | CASSRGQGYYNEQFF
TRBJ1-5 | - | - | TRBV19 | TGTGCCACTTGGGACCAAGGTAATCAGCCCCAGCATTTT | CATWDQGNQPQHF
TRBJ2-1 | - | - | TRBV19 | TGTGCCAGTCGTCTAACTCCGGACGCCTCCTACAATGAGCAGTTCTTC | CASRLTPDASYNEQFF
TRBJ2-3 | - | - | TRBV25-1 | TGTGCCAGCAGTGCCCGGACAGTTAGCACAGATACGCAGTATTTT | CASSARTVSTDTQYF
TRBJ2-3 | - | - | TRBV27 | TGTGCCAGCAGTTTACTTGCGGGGACAGATACGCAGTATTTT | CASSLLAGTDTQYF
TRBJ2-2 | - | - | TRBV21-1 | TGTGCCAGCAGCAAAGGGAGCGGGGGGAACACCGGGGAGCTGTTTTTT | CASSKGSGGNTGELFF
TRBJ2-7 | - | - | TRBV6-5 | TGTGCCACAACGGAGCAGTACTTC | CATTEQYF
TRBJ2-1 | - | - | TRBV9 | TGTGCCAGCGGGCCCGGGAGAAGCTCCTACAATGAGCAGTTCTTC | CASGPGRSSYNEQFF
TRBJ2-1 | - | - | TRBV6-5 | TGTGCCAGCAGTTATCTAGCGTATTCCTACAATGAGCAGTTCTTC | CASSYLAYSYNEQFF
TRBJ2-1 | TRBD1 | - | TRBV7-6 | TGTGCCAGCAGCTTAGCGCGGAGTCTGTCAGGGGGACCCTACAATGAGCAGTTCTTC | CASSLARSLSGGPYNEQFF
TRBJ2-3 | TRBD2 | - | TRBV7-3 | TGTGCCAGCAGCTCAATAGCGGGAGGGCGGGAAGATACGCAGTATTTT | CASSSIAGGREDTQYF
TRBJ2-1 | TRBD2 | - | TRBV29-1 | TGCAGCGTTGAAGGACTAGCGGCAGCTTCCAATGAGCAGTTCTTC | CSVEGLAAASNEQFF
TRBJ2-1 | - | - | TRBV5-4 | TGTGCCAGCAGCTCCCTAGGTCCCTACAATGAGCAGTTCTTC | CASSSLGPYNEQFF
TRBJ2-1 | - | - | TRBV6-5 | TGTGCCAGCAGCTTTTGGCCGGGGGGCCACAATGAGCAGTTCTTC | CASSFWPGGHNEQFF
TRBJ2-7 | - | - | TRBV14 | TGTGCCAGCAGCCCGGGGACCTACGAGCAGTACTTC | CASSPGTYEQYF
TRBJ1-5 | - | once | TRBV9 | TGTGCCAGCAGCGTAGGGGGAGCTAATCAGCCCCAGCATTTT | CASSVGGANQPQHF
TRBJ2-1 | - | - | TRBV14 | TGTGCCAGCAGCCAAGTTGCCGGATCCTACAATGAGCAGTTCTTC | CASSQVAGSYNEQFF
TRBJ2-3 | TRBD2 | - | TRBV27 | TGTGCCAGCAGTTTGCCCCCGCTAGCGGGGGGGACAGATACGCAGTATTTT | CASSLPPLAGGTDTQYF
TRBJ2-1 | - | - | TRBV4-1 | TGCGCCAGCAGCCCGCACCAAGTGGATGAGCAGTTCTTC | CASSPHQVDEQFF
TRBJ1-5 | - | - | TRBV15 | TGTGCCACCAGCAAACTGACAGGATATAGCAATCAGCCCCAGCATTTT | CATSKLTGYSNQPQHF
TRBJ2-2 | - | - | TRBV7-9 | TGTGCCAGCAGCCCACGAGGGGGGATTGGGGAGCTGTTTTTT | CASSPRGGIGELFF
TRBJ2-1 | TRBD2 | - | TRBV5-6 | TGTGCCAGCTCTCTAGCGGGAACGAGCTCCTACAATGAGCAGTTCTTC | CASSLAGTSSYNEQFF
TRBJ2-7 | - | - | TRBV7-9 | TGTGCCAGCAGCTTACCAGGGGATTACGAGCAGTACTTC | CASSLPGDYEQYF
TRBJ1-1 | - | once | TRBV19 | TGTGCCAGTAGTATTGCGCAGGATCTGAACACTGAAGCTTTCTTT | CASSIAQDLNTEAFF
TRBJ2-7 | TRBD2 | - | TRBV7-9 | TGTGCCAGCAGCCCCCTGGGACTAGCGGGTGACGAGCAGTACTTC | CASSPLGLAGDEQYF
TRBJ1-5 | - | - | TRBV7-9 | TGTGCCAGCAGCCTACCGACAGGTCACCCGAATCAGCCCCAGCATTTT | CASSLPTGHPNQPQHF
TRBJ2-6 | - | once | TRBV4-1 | TGCGCCAGCAGCCAAGTGTTTAAGGGCTCTGGGGCCAACGTCCTGACTTTC | CASSQVFKGSGANVLTF
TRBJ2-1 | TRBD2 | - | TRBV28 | TGTGCCAGCAGTTTCGGGACTAGCCTTTACAATGAGCAGTTCTTC | CASSFGTSLYNEQFF
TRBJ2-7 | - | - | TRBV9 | TGTGCCAGCAGCGGAGAGTCTAGCGTAACCTACGAGCAGTACTTC | CASSGESSVTYEQYF
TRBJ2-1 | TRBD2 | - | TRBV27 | TGTGCCAGCAGTTTTTCCAGCGGGAGCAATGAGCAGTTCTTC | CASSFSSGSNEQFF
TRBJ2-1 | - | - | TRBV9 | TGTGCCAGCAGCGCCACCGTGGGCACCTACAATGAGCAGTTCTTC | CASSATVGTYNEQFF
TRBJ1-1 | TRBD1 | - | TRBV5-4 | TGTGCCAGCAACTCCTGGACAGGACAAGAAGCTTTCTTT | CASNSWTGQEAFF
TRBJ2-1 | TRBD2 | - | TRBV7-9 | TGTGCCAGCAGCTTAGAAGATCTGAGGACTAGTGATCTCGATGAGCAGTTCTTC | CASSLEDLRTSDLDEQFF
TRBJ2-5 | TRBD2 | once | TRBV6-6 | TGTGCCAGCAGTTATGGGACTAGGAAAGAGACCCAGTACTTC | CASSYGTRKETQYF
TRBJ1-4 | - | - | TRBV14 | TGTGCCAGCAGCCAAGCGACAGGAACTAATGAAAAACTGTTTTTT | CASSQATGTNEKLFF
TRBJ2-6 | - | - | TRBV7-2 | TGTGCCAGCAGCCCTAGGGACCTCTGGGGGGCCAACGTCCTGACTTTC | CASSPRDLWGANVLTF
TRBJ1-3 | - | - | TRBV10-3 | TGTGCCTCAGCATTATCCTCTGGAAACACCATATATTTT | CASALSSGNTIYF